This T cell receptor (beta chain) was found in a study of cytomegalovirus exposure and HLA in healthy donors. Primers: 60 Vbeta forward and 13 Jbeta reverse. Original analysis: Counted up in a later analysis, unique TCR beta chains came to approximately 77 million, with around 12 million shared. The method was immunoSEQ multiplex PCR; TCRdb's version includes in-frame clones alone and lacks a portion of them. Clonal size and the V and J genes are those of that table, whereas D and trimming came from the DNA. Seen here are 210,000 or so clones, 77% observed once, and the top ten hold approximately 2.6%. The receptor's source is a woman between 55 and 75 years old in good health and CMV-seropositive. Sequenced sample: PBMCs.

CDR3 nucleotides: TGTGCCTGGAGTCATGCGGGGACTAGCGAACACTACGAGCAGTACTTC. Translation gives CAWSHAGTSEHYEQYF. This rearrangement joins TRBV30 to TRBJ2-7; 10 positions agree with TRBD2. The V and J ends lost 2 bases and 3 bases, in that order; junction bases with no gene match: 10. Germline CDR1 GTSNPN, CDR2 SVGIG (reference sequence). The CDR3 runs to 16 residues.